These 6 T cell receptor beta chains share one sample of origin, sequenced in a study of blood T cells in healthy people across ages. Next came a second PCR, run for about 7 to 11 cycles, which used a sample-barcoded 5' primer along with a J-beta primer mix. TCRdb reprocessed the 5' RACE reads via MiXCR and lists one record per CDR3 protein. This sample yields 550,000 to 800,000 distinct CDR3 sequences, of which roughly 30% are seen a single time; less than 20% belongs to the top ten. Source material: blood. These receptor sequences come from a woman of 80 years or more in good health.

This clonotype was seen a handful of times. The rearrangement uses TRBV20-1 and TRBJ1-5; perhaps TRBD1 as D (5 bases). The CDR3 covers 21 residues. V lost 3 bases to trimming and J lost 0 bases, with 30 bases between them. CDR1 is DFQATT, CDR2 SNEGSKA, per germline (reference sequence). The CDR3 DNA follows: TGCAGTGCTAGTTTCGGGGGTACATTACGGGCAGGGCCGTATAGCAATCAGCCCCAGCATTTT. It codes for CSASFGGTLRAGPYSNQPQHF.

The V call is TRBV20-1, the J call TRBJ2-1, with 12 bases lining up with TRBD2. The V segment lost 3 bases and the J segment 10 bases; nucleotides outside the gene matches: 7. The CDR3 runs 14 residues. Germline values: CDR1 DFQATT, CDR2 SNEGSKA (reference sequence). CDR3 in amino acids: CSASSPSGRDEQFF. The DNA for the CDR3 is TGCAGTGCTAGCTCCCCTAGCGGGAGGGACGAGCAGTTCTTC.

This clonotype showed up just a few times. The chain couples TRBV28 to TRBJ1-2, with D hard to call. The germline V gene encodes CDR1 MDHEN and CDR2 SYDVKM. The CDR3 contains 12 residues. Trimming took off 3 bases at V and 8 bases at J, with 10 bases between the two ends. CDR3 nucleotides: TGTGCCAGCAGTTTTAGAAAGGGCGGCTACACCTTC. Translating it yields CASSFRKGGYTF.

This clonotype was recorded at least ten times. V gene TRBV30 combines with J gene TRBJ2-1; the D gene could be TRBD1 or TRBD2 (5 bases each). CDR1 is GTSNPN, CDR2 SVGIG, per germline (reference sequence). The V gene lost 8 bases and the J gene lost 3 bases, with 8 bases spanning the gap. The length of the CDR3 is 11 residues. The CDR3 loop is CARDGYNEQFF. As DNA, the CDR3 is TGTGCCCGGGACGGCTACAATGAGCAGTTCTTC.

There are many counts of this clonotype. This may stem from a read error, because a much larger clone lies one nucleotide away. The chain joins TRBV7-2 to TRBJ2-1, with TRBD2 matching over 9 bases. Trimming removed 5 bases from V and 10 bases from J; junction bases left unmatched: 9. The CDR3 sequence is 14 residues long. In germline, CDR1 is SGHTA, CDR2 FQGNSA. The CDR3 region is CASSRGRGGQEQFF. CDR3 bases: TGTGCCAGCAGCCGCGGGCGGGGGGGCCAAGAGCAGTTCTTC.

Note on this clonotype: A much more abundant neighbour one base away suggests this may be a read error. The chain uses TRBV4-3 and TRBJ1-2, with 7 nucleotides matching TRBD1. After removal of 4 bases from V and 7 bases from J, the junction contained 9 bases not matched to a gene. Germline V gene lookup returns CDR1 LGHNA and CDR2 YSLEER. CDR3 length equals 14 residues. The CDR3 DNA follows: TGCGCCAGCAGCCGAGATGGAGACAGGGCTGGCTACACCTTC. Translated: CASSRDGDRAGYTF.